These T cell receptor beta chains were read from a single sample in a study of shared clonotypes between healthy human individuals. TCRdb's table, derived via immunoSEQ multiplex PCR, lists solely in-frame clones and lacks some. This sample has approximately 600,000 clones; around 95% occur once, and the top ten carry 0.095% to 0.14%. The specimen sequenced was naive CD8+ T cells sorted from blood. The source is a woman younger than 45 in good health. CDR3s include the opening cysteine and the closing phenylalanine or tryptophan. The D gene is left open where the match is weak. Size tells how often a clone was seen (once, few, many) or the class of an expanded clone, and some rows leave it out.

v_call	d_call	clone_size	cdr3_length	j_call	cdr3_nt	cdr3_aa
TRBV6-5	NA	NA	16	TRBJ2-5	TGTGCCAGCAGTTTCGGGGGCTCAACGATCGGAGAGACCCAGTACTTC	CASSFGGSTIGETQYF
TRBV10-2	NA	NA	14	TRBJ1-1	TGCGCCAGCAGTGAATATAACAGAGACACTGAAGCTTTCTTT	CASSEYNRDTEAFF
TRBV2	NA	NA	11	TRBJ1-2	TGTGCCAGCAGTGATTCCTATGGCTACACCTTC	CASSDSYGYTF
TRBV15	NA	NA	19	TRBJ2-1	TGTGCCACCAGCAGAGACAGGGGAGCGGAACAAACCCCTTTAGATGAGCAGTTCTTC	CATSRDRGAEQTPLDEQFF
TRBV5-1	NA	NA	17	TRBJ2-1	TGCGCCAGCAGCTTGGCCACGGGCGTTTTCGCCTACAATGAGCAGTTCTTC	CASSLATGVFAYNEQFF
TRBV29-1	TRBD1	NA	12	TRBJ2-7	TGCAGCGTTGGGGACAGGGGATACGAGCAGTACTTC	CSVGDRGYEQYF
TRBV7-9	NA	NA	12	TRBJ2-1	TGTGCCAGCAGCTTACCACTCAATGAGCAGTTCTTC	CASSLPLNEQFF
TRBV27	TRBD1	NA	17	TRBJ1-1	TGTGCCAGCAGTCCGCCGCCGGGACAGGGGGGGGACACTGAAGCTTTCTTT	CASSPPPGQGGDTEAFF
TRBV28	NA	NA	12	TRBJ2-7	TGTGCCAGCAGCCTCGGGTATGCCGAGCAGTACTTC	CASSLGYAEQYF
TRBV19	TRBD1	NA	15	TRBJ2-7	TGTGCCAGTAGCCAGGGACAGGGGTTAGCCGGCGAGCAGTACTTC	CASSQGQGLAGEQYF
TRBV5-5	TRBD1	NA	14	TRBJ2-7	TGTGCCAGCAGCCCTGGGACAGTCTTGTACGAGCAGTACTTC	CASSPGTVLYEQYF
TRBV2	TRBD1	NA	12	TRBJ1-2	TGTGCCAGGGACAGGGGAAGGGGTGGCTACACCTTC	CARDRGRGGYTF
TRBV7-2	NA	NA	15	TRBJ2-1	TGTGCCAGCAGCGGCTACGCGGCCTCCTACAATGAGCAGTTCTTC	CASSGYAASYNEQFF
TRBV7-6	NA	NA	15	TRBJ2-2	TGTGCCAGCAGCTTAAGTGGGAGGTACACCGGGGAGCTGTTTTTT	CASSLSGRYTGELFF
TRBV5-4	TRBD2	NA	17	TRBJ2-7	TGTGCCAGCAGCACGGGACTACTAGCGGGAGATAATTACGAGCAGTACTTC	CASSTGLLAGDNYEQYF
TRBV28	NA	NA	12	TRBJ2-5	TGTGCCAGCAGTTTTGAACAAGAGACCCAGTACTTC	CASSFEQETQYF
TRBV27	NA	NA	13	TRBJ2-1	TGTGCCAGCAGGAAATTACAGGGCGCTGAGCAGTTCTTC	CASRKLQGAEQFF
TRBV5-6	TRBD2	NA	13	TRBJ2-7	TGTGCCAGCAGCACGACTAGCGGGAGGCCTCAGTACTTC	CASSTTSGRPQYF
TRBV15	NA	NA	13	TRBJ1-6	TGTGCCACAAGCGGACAGTCGGATTCACCCCTCCACTTT	CATSGQSDSPLHF
TRBV6-5	TRBD1	NA	15	TRBJ2-7	TGTGCCAGCAGTTACTCCGTAGACAGGGGTTACGAGCAGTACTTC	CASSYSVDRGYEQYF
TRBV30	NA	NA	15	TRBJ2-5	TGTGCCTGGAGTGTAGGAATAGGGCCCAAAGAGACCCAGTACTTC	CAWSVGIGPKETQYF
TRBV28	NA	NA	14	TRBJ1-5	TGTGCCAGCAGTCGCCGGTCCTACAATCAGCCCCAGCATTTT	CASSRRSYNQPQHF
TRBV6-1	NA	NA	11	TRBJ1-4	TGTGCCAGCACCTCGGGAGAAAAACTGTTTTTT	CASTSGEKLFF
TRBV27	TRBD2	NA	15	TRBJ2-7	TGTGCCAGCAGTCCTATCGGGACTAGCGGGAGCGGAAGATACTTC	CASSPIGTSGSGRYF
TRBV30	TRBD2	NA	14	TRBJ2-7	TGTGCTCACCAACTGACTAGCGGGATGTACGAGCAGTACTTC	CAHQLTSGMYEQYF
TRBV27	NA	NA	15	TRBJ2-7	TGTGCCAGCAGTCCGACCCCGACCGGGCGCCTCGAGCAGTACTTC	CASSPTPTGRLEQYF
TRBV19	NA	once	16	TRBJ1-1	TGTGCCAGTAGTATGGCTTTGGGGGGGAAGAACACTGAAGCTTTCTTT	CASSMALGGKNTEAFF
TRBV28	NA	NA	16	TRBJ2-7	TGTGCCAGCAGCGGGATAGGGAGCCCAGGACCTTACGAGCAGTACTTC	CASSGIGSPGPYEQYF
TRBV15	NA	NA	15	TRBJ2-7	TGTGCCACCAGCAGAGATGGCAGTAGCAGATACGAGCAGTACTTC	CATSRDGSSRYEQYF
TRBV2	NA	NA	13	TRBJ2-5	TGTGCCAGCAGTGAAGATCTCCCAGAGACCCAGTACTTC	CASSEDLPETQYF
TRBV27	NA	NA	12	TRBJ2-2	TGTGCCAGCAGCCCATGGTCCGGGGAGCTGTTTTTT	CASSPWSGELFF
TRBV28	NA	NA	15	TRBJ2-7	TGTGCCAGCAGTTTACTAGTTGGGTTGACTCGGGAGCAGTACTTC	CASSLLVGLTREQYF
TRBV28	NA	NA	13	TRBJ2-4	TGTGCCAGCACCACCCGGGAAAAAAACATTCAGTACTTC	CASTTREKNIQYF
TRBV9	TRBD1	NA	15	TRBJ2-1	TGTGCCAGCAGCGTAGATGGGACAGGGAGCGATGAGCAGTTCTTC	CASSVDGTGSDEQFF
TRBV6-5	TRBD2	NA	15	TRBJ2-7	TGTGCCAGCAGCCCTACTAGCGGGGATACCTACGAGCAGTACTTC	CASSPTSGDTYEQYF
TRBV2	TRBD1	NA	14	TRBJ1-3	TGTGCCAGCAGCCCGGACAGGGCTGGAAACACCATATATTTT	CASSPDRAGNTIYF
TRBV29-1	TRBD2	NA	17	TRBJ2-3	TGCAGCGTTGAAGATCTTATAGCGGGAGGTACCACAGATACGCAGTATTTT	CSVEDLIAGGTTDTQYF
TRBV27	NA	NA	13	TRBJ2-3	TGTGCCAGTATAGGGGATGGCCCAGATACGCAGTATTTT	CASIGDGPDTQYF
TRBV2	TRBD1	NA	15	TRBJ2-7	TGTGCCAGCAGAGAGATACAGGGGGCGTCCTACGAGCAGTACTTC	CASREIQGASYEQYF
TRBV6-6	NA	NA	16	TRBJ2-1	TGTGCCAGCAGTTATTCTTGGGGACGTACAGGGAGTGAGCAGTTCTTC	CASSYSWGRTGSEQFF
TRBV28	NA	few	15	TRBJ1-5	TGTGCCAGCAGTCCCAGTAGGGGCCTGGATCAGCCCCAGCATTTT	CASSPSRGLDQPQHF
TRBV5-4	NA	NA	12	TRBJ2-7	TGTGCCAGCAGCGAGGGCTCCTACGAGCAGTACTTC	CASSEGSYEQYF
TRBV29-1	NA	NA	12	TRBJ2-7	TGCAGCGTTGAATGGTTTATGGGGGAGCAGTACTTC	CSVEWFMGEQYF
TRBV7-3	NA	once	11	TRBJ2-7	TGTGCCAGCAGCGCCCCCTACGAGCAGTACTTC	CASSAPYEQYF
TRBV5-6	TRBD1	NA	15	TRBJ2-1	TGTGCCAGCAGCGCAGGGGGTGGGTCCTACAATGAGCAGTTCTTC	CASSAGGGSYNEQFF
TRBV19	NA	NA	13	TRBJ2-7	TGTGCCAGCCCGTCCGGGACACTCTACGAGCAGTACTTC	CASPSGTLYEQYF
TRBV4-2	TRBD2	once	16	TRBJ2-7	TGTGCCAGCAGCCAAGCTGCGGGGACTAGCGGGAGCGAGCAGTACTTC	CASSQAAGTSGSEQYF
TRBV28	NA	NA	14	TRBJ1-2	TGTGCCAGCAGTTTTAAGGGTTATGGCTATGGCTACACCTTC	CASSFKGYGYGYTF
TRBV6-5	NA	NA	14	TRBJ1-1	TGTGCCAGCAGTTACGCTGGGGGTGGGACTGAAGCTTTCTTT	CASSYAGGGTEAFF
TRBV7-9	TRBD1	NA	15	TRBJ2-7	TGTGCCAGCAGCCTAGGACAGGGGGCCCTGTCCGAGCAGTACTTC	CASSLGQGALSEQYF
TRBV29-1	TRBD2	NA	14	TRBJ2-5	TGCAGCGTGCTGAGCGGGGAGTTACAAGAGACCCAGTACTTC	CSVLSGELQETQYF
TRBV27	NA	NA	15	TRBJ1-1	TGTGCCAGCAGTTTAGTATCCGGGACATCGTCTGAAGCTTTCTTT	CASSLVSGTSSEAFF
TRBV6-5	NA	NA	13	TRBJ2-7	TGTGCCAGCAGTTATGTGGGCACCTACGAGCAGTACTTC	CASSYVGTYEQYF
TRBV5-5	NA	NA	14	TRBJ2-7	TGTGCCAGCAGTCTAGCAGGAGAAGTTTACGAGCAGTACTTC	CASSLAGEVYEQYF
TRBV18	TRBD1	once	17	TRBJ1-2	TGTGCCAGCTCACCTGGGACAGGTATTGATGAACATCATGGCTACACCTTC	CASSPGTGIDEHHGYTF
TRBV7-8	TRBD1	NA	13	TRBJ1-4	TGTGCCAGCAGCTTGGGGACAGGGGATAAACTGTTTTTT	CASSLGTGDKLFF
TRBV7-2	NA	NA	15	TRBJ2-1	TGTGCCAGCAGCCTCAAACCCAGCCCAGACAATGAGCAGTTCTTC	CASSLKPSPDNEQFF
TRBV5-6	NA	NA	13	TRBJ2-7	TGTGCCAGCAGCTTGGGCGTAACCGGTGAGCAGTACTTC	CASSLGVTGEQYF